This TCR beta chain was captured by sequencing in a study of human T cells and chemical hapten exposure. The table lists this clonotype with a few counts. Germline CDR1 reads MDHEN; CDR2 reads SYDVKM. CDR3 length: 11 residues. V dropped 6 bases and J dropped 14; count of bases not matched to a gene: 8. Time point noted: patch test 1, 2 weeks after DPC sensitization. Treatment defined: therapeutic diphenylcyclopropenone sensitization with weekly scalp DPC. TCRdb called the RACE reads again in MiXCR, with one record for every CDR3 protein. The sample gives over 95,000 distinct CDR3 sequences, 9.5% to 15% of which show up once; roughly 2.1% is in the top ten.

The source of this sequence is a middle-aged woman with alopecia areata. Some clones in this sample may be carry-over from other donors' samples. Here the sequenced sample was whole blood, taken in connection with sensitization to the hapten diphenylcyclopropenone (DPC). This chain links TRBV28 with TRBJ1-2, with 8 bases matching TRBD1. The DNA for the CDR3 is TGTGCCAGCAGATCCGGACAGGGCTCGACCTTC. It codes for CASRSGQGSTF.